The 13 T cell receptor beta chains below all came from one sample that was sequenced in a study of shared clonotypes between healthy human individuals. Sequencing was performed with immunoSEQ multiplex PCR; in TCRdb, only in-frame clones are kept and a portion is missing. The data show 2 million to 2.5 million clones, approximately 96% seen once. The sequenced sample was naive CD4+ T cells sorted from blood. As to subset: CD45RA+ positively selected. The source is a man aged 18 to 29 in good health.

To note about this clone: Different DNA sequences within this sample yield the same CDR3. V and J are TRBV30 and TRBJ1-5; D gene unclear. Germline lookup yields CDR1 GTSNPN and CDR2 SVGIG (reference sequence). V shed 0 bases and J shed 2 bases, with 8 bases lying between them. This CDR3 spans 14 amino acids. CDR3 DNA: TGTGCCTGGAGTGTCCGGGGAGGCAATCAGCCCCAGCATTTT. Translation gives CAWSVRGGNQPQHF.

V is TRBV5-4 and J is TRBJ1-5; no reliable D call. The length of the CDR3 is 16 residues. Trimming pared 5 bases from V and 4 bases from J, leaving 19 bases between. Germline V gene sequence: CDR1 SGHNT, CDR2 YYREEE (reference sequence). The CDR3 nucleotides are TGTGCCAGCAGTGACGGGCCTTTGAGCCCTAATCAGCCCCAGCATTTT. Its translation: CASSDGPLSPNQPQHF.

In its sample, this clone was seen once. V usage is TRBV5-1 and J usage is TRBJ1-5; D ambiguous. This CDR3 is built from 13 residues. Trimming left V 5 bases short and J 3 bases short, with 9 bases between. The germline V gene has CDR1 SGHRS and CDR2 YFSETQ. The CDR3 reads CASRPGPNQPQHF. CDR3 nucleotide sequence: TGCGCCAGCAGGCCAGGCCCCAATCAGCCCCAGCATTTT. Full variable domain (remainder filled in from reference TRBV5-1 and TRBJ1-5): KAGVTQTPRYLIKTRGQQVTLSCSPISGHRSVSWYQQTPGQGLQFLFEYFSETQRNKGNFPGRFSGRQFSNSRSEMNVSTLELGDSALYLCASRPGPNQPQHFGDGTRLSIL.

This chain joins TRBV11-2 and TRBJ2-7; maybe TRBD1 (6 bases). There are 13 residues in the CDR3. V was clipped by 5 bases and J by 1 base, with 9 bases between them. The V gene's germline CDR1 is SGHAT and CDR2 FQNNGV. The CDR3 region has the DNA TGTGCCAGCAGCCGAGGACAGTCCTACGAGCAGTACTTC. The encoded protein is CASSRGQSYEQYF.

This clone is a singleton in its sample. The chain is built from TRBV11-2 and TRBJ2-2; the match to TRBD2 covers 10 bases. In germline, CDR1 is SGHAT, CDR2 FQNNGV. V lost 5 bases and J lost 5; bases outside the gene matches: 5. CDR3 length: 15 residues. CDR3 coding DNA: TGTGCCAGCAGCCGAATAGCGGGAGGAACCGGGGAGCTGTTTTTT. It is translated as CASSRIAGGTGELFF.

The genes are TRBV5-4 and TRBJ1-2; 7 bases map to TRBD1. The ends lost 4 bases at V and 2 bases at J; junction bases unmatched: 5. CDR3 size: 14 residues. CDR1 and CDR2 from the germline V gene are SGHNT and YYREEE (reference sequence). The CDR3 nucleotides read TGTGCCAGCAGCACCTCGGACAGGAACTATGGCTACACCTTC. This gives the protein CASSTSDRNYGYTF.

The chain combines TRBV4-1 with TRBJ1-2; 8 bases are a match to TRBD1. The V segment lost 4 bases and the J segment 2 bases; nucleotides outside the gene matches: 9. This CDR3 is 16 amino acids long. The germline V gene has CDR1 MGHRA and CDR2 YSYEKL. CDR3 bases: TGCGCCAGCAGCCGAATAATCGGGGACAGGAACTATGGCTACACCTTC. Its translation is CASSRIIGDRNYGYTF.

As for this clone: The sample has other DNA sequences that encode this CDR3 too. The chain has TRBV6-1 and TRBJ2-7, with D possibly TRBD2 on 5 matching bases. The CDR3 loop spans 12 amino acids. Germline V gene lookup returns CDR1 MNHNS and CDR2 SASEGT. Trimming removed 4 bases from V and 4 bases from J, with 8 bases in between. The CDR3 nucleotides are TGTGCCAGCAGTGTAGGAGGTTACGAGCAGTACTTC. Translated: CASSVGGYEQYF.

The chain carries TRBV5-4 and TRBJ1-1; D is unclear. V lost 6 bases, J lost 1 base, and 10 bases lay in between. Germline assignment: CDR1 SGHNT and CDR2 YYREEE (reference sequence). The CDR3 is 13 residues long. The CDR3 DNA is TGTGCCAGCACCTACCGGGGGAACACTGAAGCTTTCTTT. Protein: CASTYRGNTEAFF.

The V gene is TRBV19, the J gene TRBJ1-5, with 11 positions matching TRBD1. The CDR3 covers 15 residues. Trimming removed 7 bases from V and 1 base from J; junction bases left unmatched: 3. From germline, CDR1 is LNHDA and CDR2 SQIVND (reference sequence). The CDR3 protein is CASTGTGGSNQPQHF. The DNA of the CDR3 is TGTGCCAGTACAGGGACAGGGGGAAGCAATCAGCCCCAGCATTTT.

J is TRBJ2-1 and V is TRBV4-1; 9 bases agree with TRBD1. The CDR3 extends over 15 amino acids. V lost 5 bases and J lost 3; bases outside the gene matches: 5. CDR1 is MGHRA, CDR2 YSYEKL, per germline. In DNA, the CDR3 is TGCGCCAGCAGCTTATTGGGACAGGGCTACAATGAGCAGTTCTTC. Translated: CASSLLGQGYNEQFF.

This chain joins TRBV18 and TRBJ1-4; 7 positions agree with TRBD1. Trimming removed 5 bases from V and 6 bases from J; junction bases left unmatched: 3. The germline V gene encodes CDR1 KGHSH and CDR2 LQKENI. The CDR3 has 13 amino acids. The CDR3 coding sequence is TGTGCCAGCTCAGCAACAGGGGATGAAAAACTGTTTTTT. This gives the protein CASSATGDEKLFF. Full variable domain (missing parts from reference TRBV18 and TRBJ1-4): NAGVMQNPRHLVRRRGQEARLRCSPMKGHSHVYWYRQLPEEGLKFMVYLQKENIIDESGMPKERFSAEFPKEGPSILRIQQVVRGDSAAYFCASSATGDEKLFFGSGTQLSVL.

The genes are TRBV2 and TRBJ1-1, with a weak D call TRBD1 (6 bases). Germline V gives CDR1 SNHLY, CDR2 FYNNEI. Trimming pared 7 bases from V and 2 bases from J, leaving 17 bases between. This CDR3 comprises 15 residues. CDR3 sequence reads: CASMAGAPENTEAFF. CDR3 in DNA: TGTGCCAGCATGGCGGGGGCGCCGGAAAACACTGAAGCTTTCTTT.